This TCR beta chain was obtained from a study of T cell responses to AZD1222 COVID-19 vaccine. Study-wide findings and caveats: It was only after the peak T cell response that any repertoires were sampled. Once two AZD1222 doses were given, Spike-specific TCR breadth and depth went up.

On this clone: Its antigen is currently unknown.

Germline CDR1 reads MRHNA; CDR2 reads SNTAGT. V dropped 6 bases and J dropped 5; count of bases not matched to a gene: 3. This CDR3 is built from 14 residues. Measured with immunoSEQ multiplex PCR; TCRdb has only the in-frame clones, and not every one. Of approximately 190,000 clones listed, roughly 93% are singletons. The sample consisted of peripheral blood, taken on day 0 of AZD1222 vaccination. The source is an adult in good health. The V call is TRBV6-4, the J call TRBJ2-3; 12 bases align to TRBD2. The CDR3 reads CASRPGLAGDTQYF. CDR3 DNA: TGTGCCAGCAGGCCGGGACTAGCGGGAGATACGCAGTATTTT.